This T cell receptor beta chain was identified during a study of cytomegalovirus exposure and HLA in healthy donors. General study findings and limits: Most TCR sequences were uncommon, yet certain public TCRs appeared in many donors.

PCR amplification relied on 60 Vbeta primers (plus 13 Jbeta primers). Data came from immunoSEQ multiplex PCR; TCRdb stores just in-frame clones and leaves some out. Among around 160,000 clones listed, approximately 80% were seen once. A note on this clone: As yet, its antigen is unknown.

The clonotype comes from a male donor in good health and CMV-seronegative. Input material: PBMCs.

This CDR3 is CASTPTGDTQYF. The CDR3 DNA sequence: TGTGCCAGCACCCCCACCGGGGATACGCAGTATTTT. The genes are TRBV6-6 and TRBJ2-3; D uncertain. The V gene's germline CDR1 is MNHNY and CDR2 SVGAGI (reference sequence). V was pared by 7 bases and J by 6 bases, with 11 bases between. This CDR3 has 12 amino acids.